One sample yielded the 18 T cell receptor beta chains listed below, sequenced in a study of cytomegalovirus exposure and HLA in healthy donors (dated by TCRdb to about 2017). Libraries were built with the immunoSEQ multiplex PCR assay. The multiplex PCR relied on a mix of 60 forward primers for TCR Vbeta segments and 13 reverse primers for TCR Jbeta segments. The table was pulled from immuneACCESS by TCRdb, which kept in-frame rearrangements only. Such tables lose some clones; where checked, under half of the loss comes from unresolved V genes, and the rest has no known cause. The sample contains 130,000 to 150,000 clones, 75% to 90% of them found a single time. The ten biggest clones cover under 3% of the sample. What was sequenced was PBMCs. All receptors derive from a woman in her thirties in good health and CMV-seronegative.

The chain combines TRBV7-2 with TRBJ2-2; 7 nucleotides match TRBD2. The V gene end was trimmed by 5 bases and the J gene end by 6 bases; junction bases not matched to a gene: 15. CDR3 length: 17 amino acids. The V gene's germline CDR1 is SGHTA and CDR2 FQGNSA. CDR3 DNA sequence: TGTGCCAGCAGCCAGGGCCTAGAGGGGAGGGCCTCCGGGGAGCTGTTTTTT. It yields the protein CASSQGLEGRASGELFF.

The rearrangement links TRBV7-8 to TRBJ1-6; 7 bases are a match to TRBD1. The CDR3 spans 15 residues. V lost 1 base, J lost 7 bases, and 4 bases stayed unmatched. Germline V CDR1 and CDR2: SGHVS, FQNEAQ. In nucleotides, the CDR3 is TGTGCCAGCAGCTTAGAGGTCAGGGGGAATTCACCCCTCCACTTT. Translated, it gives CASSLEVRGNSPLHF.

V and J are TRBV6-1 and TRBJ2-7; D remains unclear. CDR3 size: 13 residues. Germline V gene sequence: CDR1 MNHNS, CDR2 SASEGT. V lost 4 bases, J lost 2 bases, and 9 bases lay in between. The chain's CDR3 is CASSVYRAYEQYF. The CDR3 bases are TGTGCCAGCAGTGTCTACAGAGCCTACGAGCAGTACTTC.

The chain joins TRBV7-9 to TRBJ1-3; unclear D gene. The CDR3 has 15 residues. Germline V gene data show CDR1 as SEHNR and CDR2 as FQNEAQ (reference sequence). Trimming took 4 bases from V and 0 from J, leaving 10 bases between them. CDR3 residues: CASSSGVLSGNTIYF. The CDR3 region has the DNA TGTGCCAGCAGCTCCGGGGTTCTCTCTGGAAACACCATATATTTT. Variable domain in full (rest from reference TRBV7-9 and TRBJ1-3): DTGVSQNPRHKITKRGQNVTFRCDPISEHNRLYWYRQTLGQGPEFLTYFQNEAQLEKSRLLSDRFSAERPKGSFSTLEIQRTEQGDSAMYLCASSSGVLSGNTIYFGEGSWLTVV.

The chain has TRBV27 and TRBJ2-7, with a possible D match to TRBD2 (7 bases). The CDR3 spans 15 residues. Trimming shortened V by 6 bases and J by 3 bases, and 18 bases separated the two germline ends. Germline V gives CDR1 MNHEY, CDR2 SMNVEV (reference sequence). CDR3 sequence (DNA): TGTGCCAGCAGCTCACGCGGGGGCTCCTACTACGAGCAGTACTTC. This translates into CASSSRGGSYYEQYF.

Note on this clone: Other DNA sequences within the sample encode an identical CDR3. The chain employs TRBV2 and TRBJ1-4; 12 bases are shared with TRBD1. In germline, CDR1 is SNHLY, CDR2 FYNNEI. The CDR3 totals 15 residues. V gave up 5 bases and J gave up 7 bases; unmatched junction bases: 5. CDR3 coding DNA: TGTGCCAGCAGTTTGGGACAGGGGGCGATTGAAAAACTGTTTTTT. Its translation is CASSLGQGAIEKLFF.

This clone has only a few counts. The rearrangement uses TRBV2 and TRBJ2-7, with D maybe TRBD2 (5 bases). Germline V gene lookup returns CDR1 SNHLY and CDR2 FYNNEI. The V end lost 4 bases, the J end lost 6 bases, and 13 bases lay between the germline ends. This CDR3 spans 13 amino acids. The CDR3 nucleotides are TGTGCCAGCAGTGGGACGGAGGTCGCCGAGCAGTACTTC. It encodes CASSGTEVAEQYF.

This sequence joins TRBV15 and TRBJ2-1; 7 bases map to TRBD2. Trimming at V came to 0 bases and at J to 8 bases, leaving 13 bases not matched to a gene. The CDR3 has 17 residues. Germline V gene lookup returns CDR1 LNHNV and CDR2 YYDKDF (reference sequence). The CDR3 is CATSRDRARVAGDEQFF. CDR3 DNA: TGTGCCACCAGCAGAGATCGGGCTCGAGTAGCGGGCGATGAGCAGTTCTTC.

This clone showed up just once. This rearrangement joins TRBV4-3 to TRBJ2-5; 8 bases fit TRBD1. Losses at the gene ends were 1 base for V and 4 bases for J; bases not matched to a gene: 11. The CDR3 length is 17 residues. The germline gives CDR1 LGHNA, CDR2 YSLEER. The CDR3 loop is CASSQAFGAGGAETQYF. As DNA, the CDR3 is TGCGCCAGCAGCCAAGCATTTGGGGCAGGGGGCGCAGAGACCCAGTACTTC.

J is TRBJ2-5 and V is TRBV10-3; 7 bases agree with TRBD1. V trimming: 4 bases; J trimming: 3 bases; junction bases outside the gene matches: 11. The CDR3 runs 16 residues. CDR1 and CDR2 from the germline V gene are ENHRY and SYGVKD. The CDR3 DNA sequence: TGTGCCATCAGTGGAAAGACCGGGACAGAGAAAGAGACCCAGTACTTC. Amino acids: CAISGKTGTEKETQYF.

V is TRBV7-6 and J is TRBJ2-1; weak D call: TRBD2 (5 bases). V gave up 5 bases and J gave up 7 bases, with 18 bases separating them. This CDR3 region has 15 residues. CDR1 is SGHVS and CDR2 is FNYEAQ in the germline V gene. CDR3 DNA sequence: TGTGCCAGCAGCCAACCTGGCGGGTCTCGGAATGAGCAGTTCTTC. Translating it yields CASSQPGGSRNEQFF.

The chain joins TRBV18 to TRBJ1-5; D is perhaps TRBD1 (5 bases). The CDR3 totals 14 residues. CDR1 KGHSH and CDR2 LQKENI come from the germline V gene. V lost 2 bases to trimming and J lost 7 bases, with 12 bases between them. In DNA, the CDR3 is TGTGCCAGCTCACCAGGGGGGGAGAGGCAGCCCCAGCATTTT. Amino acid sequence: CASSPGGERQPQHF.

The sample holds one count of this clone. The J gene is TRBJ2-3, the V gene TRBV5-4; D gene uncertain. Germline V gene data show CDR1 as SGHNT and CDR2 as YYREEE (reference sequence). The CDR3 has 14 amino acids. With 1 base removed from V and 7 bases from J, the gap between germline ends came to 13 bases. The CDR3 nucleotides are TGTGCCAGCAGCTTGCCCGAGGCCATTAATACGCAGTATTTT. This translates into CASSLPEAINTQYF.

The rearrangement joins TRBV19 to TRBJ2-1; 12 bases are a match to TRBD2. Unmatched junction bases numbered 3, after V lost 3 bases and J lost 6 bases. The CDR3 is 15 residues long. Germline CDR1 and CDR2: LNHDA and SQIVND (reference sequence). Here the CDR3 DNA reads TGTGCCAGTAGTATCGGACTAGCGGGATCCAATGAGCAGTTCTTC. As protein: CASSIGLAGSNEQFF.

The chain is built from TRBV5-1 and TRBJ2-3; 12 positions agree with TRBD2. The CDR3 is made up of 16 amino acids. After removal of 4 bases from V and 2 bases from J, the junction contained 5 bases not matched to a gene. Germline CDR1 is SGHRS and CDR2 is YFSETQ. As DNA, the CDR3 is TGCGCCAGCAGCCCCGGGACTAGCGGGCTCACAGATACGCAGTATTTT. Residues: CASSPGTSGLTDTQYF.

This clone has only a few counts. In DNA form, the CDR3 reads TGTGCCATCAGTGAGTCGACAGGGAACACTGAAGCTTTCTTT. It codes for CAISESTGNTEAFF. The chain couples TRBV10-3 to TRBJ1-1; maybe TRBD1 (6 bases). This CDR3 comprises 14 residues. Trimming stripped 0 bases from V and 1 base from J, with 6 bases between. In germline, CDR1 is ENHRY, CDR2 SYGVKD.

The chain uses TRBV4-1 and TRBJ1-5; a weak D match, TRBD1 (6 bases). The germline gives CDR1 MGHRA, CDR2 YSYEKL. This CDR3 is built from 15 residues. The germline V and J ends were trimmed by 3 bases and 7 bases, with 16 bases remaining between them. DNA of the CDR3: TGCGCCAGCAGCCAGCTCCAGGGGATTCGGCAGCCCCAGCATTTT. This sequence encodes CASSQLQGIRQPQHF.

This clone was counted between two and nine times. The V gene is TRBV4-2, the J gene TRBJ2-1, with a tentative D call TRBD2 (6 bases). V was cut by 7 bases and J by 7 bases, with 20 bases left in between. There are 15 residues in the CDR3. Germline CDR1 and CDR2: LGHNA and YNFKEQ. CDR3 sequence reads: CASNPLRDGRNEQFF. CDR3 in DNA: TGTGCCAGCAACCCGCTGCGGGATGGTCGGAATGAGCAGTTCTTC.